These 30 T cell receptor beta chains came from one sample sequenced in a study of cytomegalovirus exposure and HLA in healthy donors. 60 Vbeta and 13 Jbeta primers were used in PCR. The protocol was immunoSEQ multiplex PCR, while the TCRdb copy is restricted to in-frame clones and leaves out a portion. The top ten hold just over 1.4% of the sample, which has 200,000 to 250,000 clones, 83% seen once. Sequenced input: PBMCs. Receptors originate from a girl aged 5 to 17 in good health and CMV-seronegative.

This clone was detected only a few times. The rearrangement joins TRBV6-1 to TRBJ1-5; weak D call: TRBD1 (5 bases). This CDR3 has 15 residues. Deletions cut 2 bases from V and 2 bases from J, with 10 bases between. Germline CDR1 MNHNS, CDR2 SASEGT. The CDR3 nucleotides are TGTGCCAGCAGTGAATCGGCAGGGCGCAATCAGCCCCAGCATTTT. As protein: CASSESAGRNQPQHF.

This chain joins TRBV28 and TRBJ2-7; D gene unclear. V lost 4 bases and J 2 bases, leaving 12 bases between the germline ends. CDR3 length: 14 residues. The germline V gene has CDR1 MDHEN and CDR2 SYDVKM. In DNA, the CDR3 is TGTGCCAGCAGTTCTACCTTTCCAACCTACGAGCAGTACTTC. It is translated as CASSSTFPTYEQYF.

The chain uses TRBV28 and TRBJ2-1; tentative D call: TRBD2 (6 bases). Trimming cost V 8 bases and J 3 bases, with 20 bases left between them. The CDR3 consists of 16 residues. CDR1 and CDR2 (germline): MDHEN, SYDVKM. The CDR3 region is CASSLGGGWVYNEQFF. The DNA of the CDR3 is TGTGCCAGCTCCCTGGGGGGAGGATGGGTCTACAATGAGCAGTTCTTC. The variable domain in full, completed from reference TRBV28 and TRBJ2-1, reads DVKVTQSSRYLVKRTGEKVFLECVQDMDHENMFWYRQDPGLGLRLIYFSYDVKMKEKGDIPEGYSVSREKKERFSLILESASTNQTSMYLCASSLGGGWVYNEQFFGPGTRLTVL.

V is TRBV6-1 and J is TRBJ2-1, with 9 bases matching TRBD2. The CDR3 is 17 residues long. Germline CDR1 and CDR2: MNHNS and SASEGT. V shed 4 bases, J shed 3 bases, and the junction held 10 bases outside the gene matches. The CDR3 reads CASSGPSRGGDYNEQFF. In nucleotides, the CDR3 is TGTGCCAGCAGTGGACCGTCGCGGGGGGGTGACTACAATGAGCAGTTCTTC.

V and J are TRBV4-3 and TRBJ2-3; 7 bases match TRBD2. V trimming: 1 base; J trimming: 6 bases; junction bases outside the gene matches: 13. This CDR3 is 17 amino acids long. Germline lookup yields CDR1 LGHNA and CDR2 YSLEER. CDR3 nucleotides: TGCGCCAGCAGCCAAGGGGGGGGTTATCTCCGCATGGATACGCAGTATTTT. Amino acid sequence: CASSQGGGYLRMDTQYF.

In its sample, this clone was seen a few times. CDR3 region: CASSRRDTYYEQYF. CDR3 coding DNA: TGTGCCAGCAGCCGCCGGGACACTTACTACGAGCAGTACTTC. This chain links TRBV7-9 with TRBJ2-7; D possibly corresponds to TRBD1 (6 bases). The CDR3 runs to 14 residues. Germline CDR1 and CDR2: SEHNR and FQNEAQ (reference sequence). V lost 5 bases, J lost 3 bases, and 14 bases lay in between.

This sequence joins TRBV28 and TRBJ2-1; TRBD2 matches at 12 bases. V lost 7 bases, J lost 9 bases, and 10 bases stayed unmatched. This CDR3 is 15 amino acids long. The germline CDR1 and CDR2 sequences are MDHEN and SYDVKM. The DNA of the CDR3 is TGTGCCAGCATGCACCCTAGCGGGGGGGATGTTGAGCAGTTCTTC. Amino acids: CASMHPSGGDVEQFF.

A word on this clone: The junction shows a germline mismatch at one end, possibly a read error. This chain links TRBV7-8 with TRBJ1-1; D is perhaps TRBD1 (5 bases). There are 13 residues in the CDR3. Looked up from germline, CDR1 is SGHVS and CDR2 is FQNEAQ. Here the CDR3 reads CASSRPMGTEAFF. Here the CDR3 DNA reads TGTGCCAGCAGCCGACCGATGGGGACTGAGGCTTTCTTT.

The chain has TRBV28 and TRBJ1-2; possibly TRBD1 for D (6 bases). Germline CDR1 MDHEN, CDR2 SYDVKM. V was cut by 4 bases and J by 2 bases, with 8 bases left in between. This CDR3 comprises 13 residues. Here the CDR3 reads CASSSGQNYGYTF. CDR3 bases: TGTGCCAGCAGTTCGGGACAAAACTATGGCTACACCTTC.

The CDR3 is CATSRVLNDYGYTF. The DNA of the CDR3 is TGTGCCACCAGCAGAGTACTGAACGACTATGGCTACACCTTC. The chain is built from TRBV15 and TRBJ1-2; D call uncertain. Germline V CDR1 and CDR2: LNHNV, YYDKDF (reference sequence). V was cut by 1 base and J by 3 bases, with 9 bases left in between. This CDR3 region has 14 residues.

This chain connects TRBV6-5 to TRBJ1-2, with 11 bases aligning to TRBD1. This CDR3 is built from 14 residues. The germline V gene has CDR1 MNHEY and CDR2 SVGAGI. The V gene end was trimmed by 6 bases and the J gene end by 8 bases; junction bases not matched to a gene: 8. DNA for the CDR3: TGTGCCAGCAGCCACGGACAGGGGGCTAGGGGCTACACCTTC. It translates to CASSHGQGARGYTF.

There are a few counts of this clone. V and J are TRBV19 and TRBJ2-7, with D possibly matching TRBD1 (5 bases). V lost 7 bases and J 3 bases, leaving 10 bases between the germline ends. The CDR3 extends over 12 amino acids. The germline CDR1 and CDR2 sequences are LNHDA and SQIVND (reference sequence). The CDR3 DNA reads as TGTGCCAGTAACCGTCAGGGCTACGAGCAGTACTTC. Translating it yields CASNRQGYEQYF.

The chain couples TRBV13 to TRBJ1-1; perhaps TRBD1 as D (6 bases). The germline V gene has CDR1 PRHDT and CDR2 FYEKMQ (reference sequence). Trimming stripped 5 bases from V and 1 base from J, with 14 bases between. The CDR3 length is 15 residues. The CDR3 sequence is CASSPAGTKNTEAFF. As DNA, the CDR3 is TGTGCCAGCAGCCCGGCAGGGACAAAGAACACTGAAGCTTTCTTT.

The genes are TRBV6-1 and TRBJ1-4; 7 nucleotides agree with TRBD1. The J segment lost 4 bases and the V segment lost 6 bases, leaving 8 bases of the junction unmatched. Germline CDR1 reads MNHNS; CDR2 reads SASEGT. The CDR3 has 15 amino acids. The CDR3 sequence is CASRLGTVNNEKLFF. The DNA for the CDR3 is TGTGCCAGCAGGCTAGGGACAGTGAATAATGAAAAACTGTTTTTT.

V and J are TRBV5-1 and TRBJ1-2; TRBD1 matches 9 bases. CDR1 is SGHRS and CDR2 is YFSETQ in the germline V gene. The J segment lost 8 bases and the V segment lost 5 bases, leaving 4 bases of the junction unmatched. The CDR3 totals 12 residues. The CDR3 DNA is TGCGCCAGCAGTTGGGACAGGGAAGGCTACACCTTC. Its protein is CASSWDREGYTF.

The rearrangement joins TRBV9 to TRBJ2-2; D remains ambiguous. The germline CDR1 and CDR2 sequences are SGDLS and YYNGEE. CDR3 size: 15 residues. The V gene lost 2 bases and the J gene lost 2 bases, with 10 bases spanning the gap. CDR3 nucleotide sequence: TGTGCCAGCAGCGTCTTAGTGACAAACACCGGGGAGCTGTTTTTT. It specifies CASSVLVTNTGELFF.

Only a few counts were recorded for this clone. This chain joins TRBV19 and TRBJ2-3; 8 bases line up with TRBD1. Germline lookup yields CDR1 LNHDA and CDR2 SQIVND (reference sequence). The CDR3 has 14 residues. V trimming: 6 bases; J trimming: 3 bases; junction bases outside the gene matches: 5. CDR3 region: CASRRTGKTDTQYF. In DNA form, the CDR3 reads TGTGCCAGTAGAAGGACAGGGAAAACAGATACGCAGTATTTT.

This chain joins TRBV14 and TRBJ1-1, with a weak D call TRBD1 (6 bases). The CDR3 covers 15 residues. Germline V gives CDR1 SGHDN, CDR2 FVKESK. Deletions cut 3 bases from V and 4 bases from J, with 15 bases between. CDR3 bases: TGTGCCAGCAGCCAGTTAACAGGGTCGATCACTGAAGCTTTCTTT. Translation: CASSQLTGSITEAFF.

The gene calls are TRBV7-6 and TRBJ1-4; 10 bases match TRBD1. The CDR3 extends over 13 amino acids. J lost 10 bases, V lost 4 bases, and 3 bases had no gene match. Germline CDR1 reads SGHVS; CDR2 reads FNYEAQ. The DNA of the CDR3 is TGTGCCAGCAGCTCCTGGACAGGGGGAAAACTGTTTTTT. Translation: CASSSWTGGKLFF.

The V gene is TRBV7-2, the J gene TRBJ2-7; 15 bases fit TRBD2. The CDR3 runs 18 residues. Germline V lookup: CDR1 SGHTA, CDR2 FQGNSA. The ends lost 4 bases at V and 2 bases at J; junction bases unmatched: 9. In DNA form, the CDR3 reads TGTGCCAGCAGCTCACATGGGACTAGCGGGGGGTACGCCTACGAGCAGTACTTC. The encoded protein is CASSSHGTSGGYAYEQYF. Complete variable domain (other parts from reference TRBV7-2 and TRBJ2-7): GAGVSQSPSNKVTEKGKDVELRCDPISGHTALYWYRQSLGQGLEFLIYFQGNSAPDKSGLPSDRFSAERTGGSVSTLTIQRTQQEDSAVYLCASSSHGTSGGYAYEQYFGPGTRLTVT.

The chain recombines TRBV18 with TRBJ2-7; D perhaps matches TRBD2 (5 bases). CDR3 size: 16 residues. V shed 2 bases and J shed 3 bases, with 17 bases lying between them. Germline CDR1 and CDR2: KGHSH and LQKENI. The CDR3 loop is CASSPRRGQRDYEQYF. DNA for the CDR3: TGTGCCAGCTCACCAAGGCGAGGGCAGAGAGACTACGAGCAGTACTTC.

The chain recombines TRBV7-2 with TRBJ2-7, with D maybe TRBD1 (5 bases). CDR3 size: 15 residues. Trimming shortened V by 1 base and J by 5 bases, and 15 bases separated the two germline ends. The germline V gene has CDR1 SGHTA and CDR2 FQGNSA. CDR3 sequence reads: CASSLVGSGRNEQYF. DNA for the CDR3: TGTGCCAGCAGCTTAGTTGGGTCAGGGCGGAACGAGCAGTACTTC.

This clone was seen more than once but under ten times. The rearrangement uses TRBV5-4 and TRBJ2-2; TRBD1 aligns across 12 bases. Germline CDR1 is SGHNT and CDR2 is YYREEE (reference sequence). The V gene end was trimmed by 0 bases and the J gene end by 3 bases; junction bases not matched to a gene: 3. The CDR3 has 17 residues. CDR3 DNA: TGTGCCAGCAGCTTGGGGGGACAGGGGGCTGACACCGGGGAGCTGTTTTTT. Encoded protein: CASSLGGQGADTGELFF.

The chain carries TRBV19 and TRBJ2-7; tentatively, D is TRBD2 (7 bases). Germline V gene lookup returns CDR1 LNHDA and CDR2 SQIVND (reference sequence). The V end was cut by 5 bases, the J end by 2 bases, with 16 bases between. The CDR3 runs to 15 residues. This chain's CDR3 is CASSLPRGATYEQYF. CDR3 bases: TGTGCCAGTAGTCTTCCCCGGGGGGCCACCTACGAGCAGTACTTC.

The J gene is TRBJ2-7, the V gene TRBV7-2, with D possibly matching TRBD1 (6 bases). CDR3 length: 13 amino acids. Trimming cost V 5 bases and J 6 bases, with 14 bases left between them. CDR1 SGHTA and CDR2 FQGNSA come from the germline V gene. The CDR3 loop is CASSPDRRGEQYF. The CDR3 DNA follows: TGTGCCAGCAGCCCGGACAGACGTGGCGAGCAGTACTTC.

The CDR3 loop is CASSLAPGGGADTQYF. CDR3 bases: TGTGCCAGCAGCTTAGCTCCCGGGGGAGGGGCAGATACGCAGTATTTT. The chain is built from TRBV7-2 and TRBJ2-3, with 7 nucleotides matching TRBD2. Trimming cost V 0 bases and J 4 bases; bases outside gene matches: 7. CDR1 is SGHTA and CDR2 is FQGNSA in the germline V gene. The CDR3 is made up of 16 amino acids.

The CDR3 sequence is CAWSVGLAVLNEQFF. CDR3 DNA sequence: TGTGCCTGGAGTGTAGGGCTAGCGGTCCTCAATGAGCAGTTCTTC. The chain recombines TRBV30 with TRBJ2-1, with 7 nucleotides matching TRBD2. The CDR3 is made up of 15 amino acids. Trimming cost V 0 bases and J 6 bases; bases outside gene matches: 8. CDR1 GTSNPN and CDR2 SVGIG come from the germline V gene (reference sequence).

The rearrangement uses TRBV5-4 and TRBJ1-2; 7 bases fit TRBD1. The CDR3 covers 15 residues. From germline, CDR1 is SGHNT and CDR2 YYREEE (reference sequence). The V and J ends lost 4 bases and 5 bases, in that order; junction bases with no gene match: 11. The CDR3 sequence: CASSPTGTVPYGYTF. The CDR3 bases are TGTGCCAGCAGCCCGACCGGGACAGTACCTTATGGCTACACCTTC. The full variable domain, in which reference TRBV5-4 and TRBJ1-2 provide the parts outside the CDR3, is ETGVTQSPTHLIKTRGQQVTLRCSSQSGHNTVSWYQQALGQGPQFIFQYYREEENGRGNFPPRFSGLQFPNYSSELNVNALELDDSALYLCASSPTGTVPYGYTFGSGTRLTVV.

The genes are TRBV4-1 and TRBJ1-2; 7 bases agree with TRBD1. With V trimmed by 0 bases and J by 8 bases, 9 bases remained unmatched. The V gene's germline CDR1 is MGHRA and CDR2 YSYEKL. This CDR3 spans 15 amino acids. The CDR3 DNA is TGCGCCAGCAGCCAAGACAGGGGGATTATATGGGGCTACACCTTC. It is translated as CASSQDRGIIWGYTF.

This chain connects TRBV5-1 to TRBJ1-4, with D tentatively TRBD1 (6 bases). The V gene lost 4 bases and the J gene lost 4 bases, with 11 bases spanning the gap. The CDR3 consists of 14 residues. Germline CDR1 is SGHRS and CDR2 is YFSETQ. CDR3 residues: CASSHRDNNEKLFF. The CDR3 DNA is TGCGCCAGCAGCCACCGGGACAATAATGAAAAACTGTTTTTT.